The rows below give T cell receptor beta chains drawn from one sample of a study of blood T cell repertoires in COVID-19. TCRdb keeps only in-frame clones here, not all; method: immunoSEQ multiplex PCR. Among some 150,000 clones listed, approximately 81% were seen once. Sequenced sample: peripheral blood. These receptor sequences come from a human donor in a cohort sampled during active COVID-19. Each CDR3 is given without its conserved first and last residue.

CDR3aa: ASTLTGRGNQPQH; v_gene: TRBV28; j_gene: TRBJ1-5
CDR3aa: ASSIKRGVYNEQF; v_gene: TRBV5-4; j_gene: TRBJ2-1
CDR3aa: SALLPNTGELF; v_gene: TRBV29-1; j_gene: TRBJ2-2
CDR3aa: ASSWHQGGNEQF; v_gene: TRBV27; j_gene: TRBJ2-1
CDR3aa: ASSPQAGVYEQY; v_gene: TRBV7-9; j_gene: TRBJ2-7
CDR3aa: ASSLDRVYTGELF; v_gene: TRBV7-8; j_gene: TRBJ2-2
CDR3aa: ASSLGPGQGTYEQY; v_gene: TRBV7-6; j_gene: TRBJ2-7
CDR3aa: ATSRPGPGVGY; v_gene: TRBV15; j_gene: TRBJ2-5
CDR3aa: ASSPFIRDRSGYT; v_gene: TRBV11-3; j_gene: TRBJ1-2
CDR3aa: ASSLLGSEWDTQY; v_gene: TRBV7-2; j_gene: TRBJ2-3
CDR3aa: ASSPSTNEKLF; v_gene: TRBV12-3/TRBV12-4; j_gene: TRBJ1-4
CDR3aa: ASSPQGRHTEAF; v_gene: TRBV18; j_gene: TRBJ1-1
CDR3aa: ASSLTGTTNYGYT; v_gene: TRBV5-1; j_gene: TRBJ1-2
CDR3aa: ASSQDWPNYGYT; v_gene: TRBV14; j_gene: TRBJ1-2